This T cell receptor beta chain is drawn from a study of CD8+ T cells in alopecia areata. Across the whole study: At a dose of 5 to 10 mg twice daily, oral tofacitinib was given to treated patients.

Regarding treatment: oral pan-JAK inhibitor, 5-10 mg twice daily. As the sequencing template, cDNA was produced by extracting RNA and reverse transcribing it. Sequencing was performed with immunoSEQ multiplex PCR; in TCRdb, only in-frame clones are kept and a portion is missing. The sample shows roughly 250,000 clones, approximately 60% of them seen only once. The sequencing here drew on CD4+ T cells sorted from blood, taken at week 52, from a patient treated with tofacitinib. This TCR was recovered from a human donor with alopecia areata.

CDR3 nucleotide sequence: TGTGCCAGCAGTGAAGAAGGACGACGTGCGACTGAAGCTTTCTTT. It codes for CASSEEGRRATEAFF. This chain joins TRBV6-1 and TRBJ1-1; no clear D. This CDR3 has 15 amino acids. Germline loops: CDR1 MNHNS, CDR2 SASEGT. V lost 1 base and J lost 5, with 14 bases in between.